The 2 T cell receptor beta chains below were found in one sample sequenced in a study of blood T cell repertoires in COVID-19. The repertoire was sequenced with immunoSEQ multiplex PCR; TCRdb's copy has only in-frame clones and lacks some. The profile shows about 400,000 clones, about 86% of them singletons. The sequenced sample was peripheral blood. The receptor set was obtained from a woman aged 55 to 70 with COVID-19, enrolled during active disease.

The J gene is TRBJ1-1, the V gene TRBV6-5; D uncertain. With 2 bases removed from V and 8 bases from J, the gap between germline ends came to 6 bases. The germline gives CDR1 MNHEY, CDR2 SVGAGI. The CDR3 covers 11 residues. This CDR3 reads CASSYVQEAFF. In DNA, the CDR3 is TGTGCCAGCAGTTACGTTCAGGAAGCTTTCTTT.

V is TRBV3-1 (or the pseudogene TRBV3-2) and J is TRBJ2-5, with 8 nucleotides matching TRBD1. Trimming cost V 4 bases and J 4 bases; bases outside gene matches: 11. The germline CDR1 and CDR2 sequences are LGHDT and YNNKEL (reference sequence). The CDR3 consists of 16 residues. CDR3: CASSLFRGRGRETQYF. CDR3 DNA sequence: TGTGCCAGCAGCCTTTTCAGGGGGCGCGGCCGAGAGACCCAGTACTTC.